These 32 T cell receptor beta chains came from one sample sequenced in a study of CD8 T cells in ankylosing spondylitis. Study-wide points: Characteristic of ankylosing spondylitis blood, it appeared, was a TCR beta motif comprising roughly 8 highly homologous variants.

TCRdb recomputed calls from the 5' RACE reads with MiXCR, one row per CDR3 protein. The sample shows around 890,000 distinct CDR3 sequences, 10% to 15% of them seen only once. These receptors have no known antigen. The sequencing sample was made of blood, either unsorted or a sorted T cell fraction (not recorded which). These receptors were collected from a male donor with ankylosing spondylitis.

This sequence joins TRBV6-5 and TRBJ2-3, with D perhaps given as TRBD1 or TRBD2 (5 bases each). Trimming cost V 4 bases and J 2 bases, with 13 bases left between them. The germline V gene encodes CDR1 MNHEY and CDR2 SVGAGI. The CDR3 totals 15 residues. Here the CDR3 reads CASSSRGVVTDTQYF. CDR3 DNA: TGTGCCAGCAGTTCAAGAGGGGTTGTCACAGATACGCAGTATTTT.

This clonotype came up many times. The chain carries TRBV20-1 and TRBJ1-1, with unresolved D. The CDR3 loop spans 11 amino acids. The V end was cut by 6 bases, the J end by 12 bases, with 17 bases between. Germline V gives CDR1 DFQATT, CDR2 SNEGSKA (reference sequence). The CDR3, as DNA: TGCAGTGCCGCAGCGGTTCTCGAAACTTTCTTT. Protein: CSAAAVLETFF.

This clonotype appeared a few times. The DNA for the CDR3 is TGTGCCAGCAGTGCCGGGGAAGGTCAGCCCCAGCATTTT. Amino acids: CASSAGEGQPQHF. The chain has TRBV6-4 and TRBJ1-5; unclear D gene. CDR1 and CDR2 (germline): MRHNA, SNTAGT. The CDR3 is 13 amino acids. V was shortened by 4 bases and J by 6 bases, with 10 bases between the two germline ends.

This clonotype turned up a few times. V is TRBV27 and J is TRBJ2-2; D is ambiguous. The germline CDR1 and CDR2 sequences are MNHEY and SMNVEV (reference sequence). The CDR3 extends over 16 amino acids. The V gene lost 2 bases and the J gene lost 0 bases, with 10 bases spanning the gap. CDR3 amino acids: CASSLLGPSNTGELFF. The CDR3 DNA is TGTGCCAGCAGTTTACTAGGGCCGTCGAACACCGGGGAGCTGTTTTTT.

The J gene is TRBJ1-5, the V gene TRBV20-1; D possibly corresponds to TRBD1 (6 bases). Between the trimmed V and J ends, which lost 2 bases and 4 bases, there was a span of 15 bases. The CDR3 covers 15 residues. The germline V gene has CDR1 DFQATT and CDR2 SNEGSKA (reference sequence). The CDR3 here is CSARPTGTYNQPQHF. The CDR3 region has the DNA TGCAGTGCTAGACCAACCGGGACATATAATCAGCCCCAGCATTTT.

The table lists this clonotype with many counts. The chain joins TRBV14 to TRBJ2-1; D call uncertain. The V gene's germline CDR1 is SGHDN and CDR2 FVKESK. Trimming removed 3 bases from V and 6 bases from J, with 18 bases in between. CDR3 length: 16 residues. DNA of the CDR3: TGTGCCAGCAGCCACTCCGGCGGTTCGTTTGCCAATGAGCAGTTCTTC. This encodes CASSHSGGSFANEQFF.

This clonotype was counted many times. The gene calls are TRBV6-1 and TRBJ2-7; TRBD1 matches at 7 bases. The CDR3 spans 14 residues. V lost 6 bases to trimming and J lost 2 bases; unmatched junction nucleotides: 7. Per the germline V gene, CDR1 is MNHNS and CDR2 is SASEGT. The CDR3 DNA follows: TGTGCCAGCAGCACGGGGACAGAGACCTACGAGCAGTACTTC. Amino acids: CASSTGTETYEQYF.

V is TRBV29-1 and J is TRBJ1-5, with 11 bases lining up with TRBD1. This CDR3 is 13 amino acids long. Germline V gene data show CDR1 as SQVTM and CDR2 as ANQGSEA. The V segment lost 6 bases and the J segment 7 bases; nucleotides outside the gene matches: 5. The CDR3 region has the DNA TGCAGCGTAGCGGGACAGGGGGACCAGCCCCAGCATTTT. This translates into CSVAGQGDQPQHF.

This chain uses TRBV3-1 with TRBJ1-2, with a weak D call TRBD1 (5 bases). The CDR3 totals 15 residues. CDR1 and CDR2 (germline): LGHDT, YNNKEL (reference sequence). V was pared by 2 bases and J by 4 bases, with 14 bases between. CDR3 sequence reads: CASSQFGPGTYGYTF. CDR3 coding DNA: TGTGCCAGCAGCCAATTTGGCCCAGGGACCTATGGCTACACCTTC.

For the CDR3, the DNA is TGTGCCAGCAGCCAGTACGACAGGGAAGCTGAAGCTTTCTTT. Translation: CASSQYDREAEAFF. This chain uses TRBV4-2 with TRBJ1-1; 7 nucleotides align to TRBD1. Per the germline V gene, CDR1 is LGHNA and CDR2 is YNFKEQ. V shed 3 bases, J shed 6 bases, and the junction held 7 bases outside the gene matches. This CDR3 region has 14 residues.

The chain carries TRBV6-2 or TRBV6-3 and TRBJ2-5; D is possibly TRBD2 (5 bases). There are 12 residues in the CDR3. In germline, CDR1 is MNHEY, CDR2 SVGEGT. The V gene lost 0 bases and the J gene lost 13 bases, with 12 bases spanning the gap. The CDR3 DNA follows: TGTGCCAGCAGTTACTCGGGGAGTTGGCTGTACTTC. It yields the protein CASSYSGSWLYF.

This clonotype came up many times. V usage is TRBV6-5 and J usage is TRBJ1-5; 9 bases line up with TRBD1. This CDR3 region has 16 residues. The V gene's germline CDR1 is MNHEY and CDR2 SVGAGI. J lost 7 bases, V lost 4 bases, and 11 bases had no gene match. The CDR3 sequence: CASSSHPGQGDQPQHF. CDR3 coding DNA: TGTGCCAGCAGTTCACATCCGGGACAGGGTGACCAGCCCCAGCATTTT.

This clonotype was recorded a few times. This rearrangement joins TRBV20-1 to TRBJ2-7; 8 bases map to TRBD2. This CDR3 spans 17 amino acids. The V gene's germline CDR1 is DFQATT and CDR2 SNEGSKA (reference sequence). V was pared by 3 bases and J by 4 bases, with 17 bases of the junction left unmatched. Written as DNA, the CDR3 is TGCAGTGCTAGGCCCTACTTACGGAGCGGGGGTTCGTACGAGCAGTACTTC. Translated: CSARPYLRSGGSYEQYF.

The rearrangement uses TRBV19 and TRBJ2-1; the match to TRBD2 covers 12 bases. The CDR3 consists of 16 residues. CDR1 LNHDA and CDR2 SQIVND come from the germline V gene (reference sequence). The J segment lost 4 bases and the V segment lost 7 bases, leaving 8 bases of the junction unmatched. CDR3 in DNA: TGTGCCAGTACCGCAAGACTAGCGGGAGTATACAATGAGCAGTTCTTC. It encodes CASTARLAGVYNEQFF. The whole variable domain, filled in from reference TRBV19 and TRBJ2-1, reads DGGITQSPKYLFRKEGQNVTLSCEQNLNHDAMYWYRQDPGQGLRLIYYSQIVNDFQKGDIAEGYSVSREKKESFPLTVTSAQKNPTAFYLCASTARLAGVYNEQFFGPGTRLTVL.

This clonotype came up a few times. The chain carries TRBV11-1 and TRBJ2-2; D not resolved. Looked up from germline, CDR1 is SGHAT and CDR2 is FQDESV (reference sequence). The V end lost 5 bases, the J end lost 6 bases, and 10 bases lay between the germline ends. This CDR3 contains 13 residues. The CDR3 region is CASSPAVPGELFF. Here the CDR3 DNA reads TGTGCCAGCAGCCCGGCAGTCCCCGGGGAGCTGTTTTTT.

This clonotype has a count of ten or more. J is TRBJ2-5 and V is TRBV7-2, with 10 bases lining up with TRBD2. This CDR3 is built from 16 residues. CDR1 is SGHTA, CDR2 FQGNSA, per germline. The trim removed 5 bases at V and 1 base at J, leaving 7 bases unmatched. CDR3 nucleotides: TGTGCCAGCAGCCCCCCGGGACTAGCGTTCCAAGAGACCCAGTACTTC. This codes for CASSPPGLAFQETQYF.

The chain links TRBV2 to TRBJ2-1; TRBD2 agrees at 7 bases. Germline CDR1 and CDR2: SNHLY and FYNNEI. The ends lost 8 bases at V and 8 bases at J; junction bases unmatched: 3. This CDR3 spans 11 amino acids. The CDR3 region is CASGTSDEQFF. CDR3 sequence (DNA): TGTGCCAGCGGAACTAGCGATGAGCAGTTCTTC.

The chain combines TRBV5-1 with TRBJ1-3; the D is unclear. Germline loops: CDR1 SGHRS, CDR2 YFSETQ. This CDR3 comprises 15 residues. V lost 5 bases, J lost 2 bases, and 14 bases lay in between. CDR3 protein: CASRAAGSAGNTIYF. CDR3 sequence (DNA): TGCGCCAGCAGAGCGGCGGGGTCGGCTGGAAACACCATATATTTT.

At least ten counts were recorded for this clonotype. The rearrangement joins TRBV10-3 to TRBJ2-5; D not certain. V dropped 2 bases and J dropped 3 bases, with 7 bases sitting between them. The CDR3 covers 13 residues. Germline CDR1 reads ENHRY; CDR2 reads SYGVKD. CDR3 residues: CAISEGVKETQYF. The CDR3 DNA sequence: TGTGCCATCAGTGAGGGGGTTAAAGAGACCCAGTACTTC.

V gene TRBV3-1 combines with J gene TRBJ2-3; TRBD2 agrees at 7 bases. J was trimmed by 7 bases and V by 4 bases; bases with no gene match: 8. CDR1 LGHDT and CDR2 YNNKEL come from the germline V gene (reference sequence). The CDR3 is made up of 14 amino acids. The CDR3 loop is CASSPPAGSYTQYF. In DNA, the CDR3 is TGTGCCAGCAGCCCGCCAGCGGGATCGTATACGCAGTATTTT.

This clonotype was observed a few times. CDR3 DNA sequence: TGCGCCAGCAGCATCGCCGGGACCCCACCCTATCAAGAGACCCAGTACTTC. This translates into CASSIAGTPPYQETQYF. The genes are TRBV5-1 and TRBJ2-5; D may correspond to TRBD1 or TRBD2 (5 bases each). Trimming pared 4 bases from V and 2 bases from J, leaving 21 bases between. Germline V CDR1 and CDR2: SGHRS, YFSETQ. The CDR3 runs 17 residues.

Ten or more counts support this clonotype. The CDR3 DNA sequence: TGTGCCACCGTGGGGGCAGCCCAAGAGACCCAGTACTTC. As protein: CATVGAAQETQYF. The V and J genes are TRBV10-3 and TRBJ2-5, with D possibly TRBD1 on 6 matching bases. V lost 10 bases and J lost 1, with 13 bases in between. Germline-derived CDR1 and CDR2 are ENHRY and SYGVKD. The CDR3 consists of 13 residues.

This clonotype has a handful of counts. This chain connects TRBV6-4 to TRBJ1-6; TRBD1 matches 7 bases. The CDR3 length is 16 residues. CDR1 is MRHNA and CDR2 is SNTAGT in the germline V gene. V dropped 6 bases and J dropped 3; count of bases not matched to a gene: 8. The CDR3 is CASRADRVRYNSPLHF. As DNA, the CDR3 is TGTGCCAGCAGAGCTGACAGGGTCCGCTATAATTCACCCCTCCACTTT.

The chain employs TRBV4-3 and TRBJ2-3; 10 positions match TRBD2. Germline V gene data show CDR1 as LGHNA and CDR2 as YSLEER. V lost 3 bases and J lost 5; bases outside the gene matches: 8. The CDR3 has 16 amino acids. CDR3 sequence: CASSQHLAGVGDTQYF. DNA for the CDR3: TGCGCCAGCAGCCAGCATCTAGCGGGAGTGGGAGATACGCAGTATTTT.

V and J are TRBV7-2 and TRBJ2-4; TRBD2 is a possible D gene (7 bases). Germline assignment: CDR1 SGHTA and CDR2 FQGNSA. The CDR3 extends over 15 amino acids. The V and J ends lost 2 bases and 8 bases respectively, with 16 bases between them. The CDR3 DNA follows: TGTGCCAGCAGCTTACTGGGTACAGGGAGGGACATTCAGTACTTC. Its protein product is CASSLLGTGRDIQYF.

This clonotype was recorded at least ten times. This chain links TRBV5-1 with TRBJ2-7; possible D gene TRBD1, 5 bases. The length of the CDR3 is 11 residues. Germline V gives CDR1 SGHRS, CDR2 YFSETQ. Trimming took 8 bases from V and 4 from J, leaving 10 bases between them. The CDR3 protein is CASGAAYEQYF. CDR3 DNA sequence: TGCGCCAGTGGGGCAGCTTACGAGCAGTACTTC.

A few counts support this clonotype. The V call is TRBV20-1, the J call TRBJ1-4; the D is unclear. CDR1 DFQATT and CDR2 SNEGSKA come from the germline V gene (reference sequence). V shed 5 bases and J shed 6 bases, with 13 bases lying between them. The CDR3 spans 13 residues. The CDR3 DNA sequence: TGCAGTGCTCAGCGGGAGATCGATGAAAAACTGTTTTTT. The encoded protein is CSAQREIDEKLFF.

The genes are TRBV10-3 and TRBJ2-7; D call uncertain. The CDR3 totals 11 residues. Germline V gene data show CDR1 as ENHRY and CDR2 as SYGVKD. V lost 8 bases, J lost 0 bases, and 5 bases lay in between. The CDR3 DNA reads TGTGCCATCGCAGACTCCTACGAGCAGTACTTC. The encoded protein is CAIADSYEQYF.

This clonotype has a handful of counts. V and J are TRBV6-5 and TRBJ1-1, with D possibly being TRBD1 (5 bases). This CDR3 contains 15 residues. The V gene's germline CDR1 is MNHEY and CDR2 SVGAGI. V shed 2 bases and J shed 3 bases, with 13 bases lying between them. In DNA form, the CDR3 reads TGTGCCAGCAGTTACGGGGGAAGTCGGGACACTGAAGCTTTCTTT. Protein sequence: CASSYGGSRDTEAFF.

The chain carries TRBV20-1 and TRBJ2-5, with a possible D match to TRBD2 (7 bases). V lost 6 bases and J lost 5, with 19 bases in between. Germline CDR1 DFQATT, CDR2 SNEGSKA (reference sequence). This CDR3 has 14 residues. The CDR3 loop is CSATRGGRVETQYF. CDR3 nucleotides: TGCAGTGCCACAAGAGGGGGGAGGGTTGAGACCCAGTACTTC.

V and J are TRBV28 and TRBJ2-7; D is tentatively TRBD1 or TRBD2 (5 bases each). The V gene lost 3 bases and the J gene lost 3 bases, with 15 bases spanning the gap. The CDR3 consists of 15 residues. Germline V lookup: CDR1 MDHEN, CDR2 SYDVKM. CDR3 sequence: CASSFKGPRIYEQYF. The CDR3 bases are TGTGCCAGCAGTTTTAAGGGACCGAGGATCTACGAGCAGTACTTC.

This clonotype has only a few counts. The CDR3 region has the DNA TGTGCCAGCAGGAGGAGGACAGATACGCAGTATTTT. Its translation: CASRRRTDTQYF. The chain has TRBV6-5 and TRBJ2-3; weak D call: TRBD2 (5 bases). The V end was cut by 6 bases, the J end by 3 bases, with 7 bases between. This CDR3 comprises 12 residues. Germline CDR1 reads MNHEY; CDR2 reads SVGAGI.